Listed below are T cell receptor beta chains from one sample, sequenced in a study of T-cell reconstitution after alpha-beta-depleted transplantation in children. MiXCR, run by TCRdb on the PCR reads, gives a single entry per CDR3 protein. This table holds 150,000 to 250,000 distinct CDR3 sequences, less than 15% found once. The sample was PBMCs from the stem cell graft donor, taken from the stem cell graft. These TCRs come from a human donor who donated a stem cell graft to a child with acute lymphoblastic leukemia. CDR3s include the opening cysteine and the closing phenylalanine or tryptophan. A D gene is named only where the DNA matches it firmly. Clone size appears in some rows only: once, few, many, or a class for an expanded clone.

V	J	D	size	CDR3	DNA
TRBV5-1	TRBJ1-5	-	-	CASSLESGNQPQHF	TGCGCCAGCAGCTTGGAGTCAGGAAATCAGCCCCAGCATTTT
TRBV5-1	TRBJ2-5	-	-	CASSFGLEDQYF	TGCGCCAGCAGCTTTGGGTTGGAGGACCAGTACTTC
TRBV29-1	TRBJ1-1	-	many	CSGDTMNTEAFF	TGCAGCGGCGACACCATGAACACTGAAGCTTTCTTT
TRBV5-1	TRBJ2-1	TRBD2	-	CASSGKGLAPSSYNEQFF	TGCGCCAGCAGCGGGAAGGGACTAGCGCCAAGCTCCTACAATGAGCAGTTCTTC
TRBV2	TRBJ2-5	-	many	CASILGGASKETQYF	-
TRBV11-2	TRBJ2-3	-	-	CASSPYKFTDTQYF	TGTGCCAGCAGCCCATACAAGTTCACAGATACGCAGTATTTT
TRBV15	TRBJ1-6	-	many	CATSRDPREGSPLHF	TGTGCCACCAGCAGAGATCCCAGGGAAGGCTCACCCCTCCACTTT
TRBV12-3/TRBV12-4	TRBJ2-4	TRBD2	many	CASSLSGTGGQYF	TGTGCCAGCAGTTTATCAGGGACGGGGGGTCAGTACTTC
TRBV5-5	TRBJ2-1	TRBD2	many	CASSQTSGRDNEQFF	TGTGCCAGCAGCCAGACTAGCGGAAGAGACAATGAGCAGTTCTTC
TRBV6-5	TRBJ2-2	TRBD2	many	CASSYGGEGPLVGTGELFF	TGTGCCAGCAGTTACGGGGGGGAGGGCCCTCTTGTGGGAACCGGGGAGCTGTTTTTT
TRBV10-3	TRBJ2-1	-	many	CAISEVADSYNEQFF	TGTGCCATCAGTGAGGTAGCGGACTCCTACAATGAGCAGTTCTTC
TRBV12-3/TRBV12-4	TRBJ2-5	TRBD2	many	CASRRAGRETQYF	TGTGCCAGCAGGAGAGCGGGGAGGGAGACCCAGTACTTC
TRBV7-9	TRBJ2-3	TRBD1	many	CASSLRGQGSTDTQYF	TGTGCCAGCTCCCTCCGGGGACAGGGTAGCACAGATACGCAGTATTTT
TRBV12-3/TRBV12-4	TRBJ1-1	-	many	CASRTDRNTEAFF	TGTGCCAGCAGGACAGACCGGAACACTGAAGCTTTCTTT
TRBV10-3	TRBJ2-7	TRBD2	many	CAIKPSGRATNYEQYF	TGTGCCATCAAGCCGAGCGGGAGGGCCACAAACTACGAGCAGTACTTC
TRBV20-1	TRBJ2-5	TRBD2	many	CSAREFLLAGEETQYF	TGCAGTGCTAGAGAGTTTTTGTTAGCGGGAGAAGAGACCCAGTACTTC
TRBV12-3/TRBV12-4	TRBJ1-1	TRBD1	many	CAGRTGANTEAFF	TGTGCCGGAAGGACAGGGGCAAACACTGAAGCTTTCTTT
TRBV29-1	TRBJ2-3	-	many	CSVHFSLPGTRGDTQYF	TGCAGCGTCCATTTTTCCTTGCCGGGAACCCGGGGAGATACGCAGTATTTT
TRBV12-3/TRBV12-4	TRBJ2-1	-	many	CASSSIGLITNEQFF	TGTGCCAGCAGTTCCATCGGACTAATTACCAATGAGCAGTTCTTC
TRBV7-9	TRBJ1-2	TRBD1	many	CASSTGYRDSGYTF	TGTGCCAGCAGCACCGGATACCGGGACAGCGGCTACACCTTC
TRBV7-2	TRBJ2-2	-	once	CASSPARAGELFF	TGTGCCAGCAGCCCAGCTAGAGCCGGGGAGCTGTTTTTT
TRBV2	TRBJ1-5	TRBD1	-	CASSTGGLNLNQPQHF	TGTGCCAGCAGTACAGGGGGGCTTAACCTCAATCAGCCCCAGCATTTT
TRBV5-1	TRBJ1-1	-	many	CASSPGAGNTEAFF	TGCGCCAGCAGCCCTGGCGCAGGGAACACTGAAGCTTTCTTT
TRBV4-1	TRBJ1-6	-	many	CASSQDGNSPLHF	TGCGCCAGCAGCCAAGATGGAAATTCACCCCTCCACTTT
TRBV29-1	TRBJ1-1	-	-	CSGREGLDTEAFF	TGCAGCGGGAGGGAGGGTCTGGACACTGAAGCTTTCTTT
TRBV28	TRBJ2-7	-	many	CASSQLYRGPRGRNEQYF	TGTGCCAGCAGTCAACTCTACCGAGGACCCCGAGGTCGGAACGAGCAGTACTTC
TRBV27	TRBJ2-2	TRBD2	-	CASSRRGQPPGLAGGAELFF	TGTGCCAGCAGTCGCAGGGGACAGCCACCGGGACTAGCGGGAGGCGCGGAGCTGTTTTTT
TRBV12-3/TRBV12-4	TRBJ2-3	-	many	CASRYSLLSTDTQYF	TGTGCCAGCAGGTACTCCCTCCTCTCAACAGATACGCAGTATTTT
TRBV5-1	TRBJ2-1	-	few	CASSLVVLSYNEQFF	TGCGCCAGCAGCTTGGTTGTCCTCTCCTACAATGAGCAGTTCTTC
TRBV2	TRBJ1-1	TRBD1	many	CASREGAELDTEAFF	TGTGCCAGCAGGGAGGGGGCGGAACTGGACACTGAAGCTTTCTTT
TRBV7-2	TRBJ1-1	TRBD1	-	CASSQSGQFNTEAFF	TGTGCCAGCAGCCAATCGGGACAGTTTAACACTGAAGCTTTCTTT
TRBV29-1	TRBJ2-2	-	-	CSVRRTGTGELFF	TGCAGCGTTCGGAGGACGGGCACCGGGGAGCTGTTTTTT
TRBV6-1	TRBJ1-1	TRBD1	many	CASSEFGQGQGNTEAFF	TGTGCCAGCAGTGAGTTCGGACAGGGGCAGGGGAACACTGAAGCTTTCTTT
TRBV7-2	TRBJ1-1	-	many	CASSITRDTEAFF	TGTGCCAGCAGCATAACCCGGGACACTGAAGCTTTCTTT
TRBV4-1	TRBJ1-1	-	many	CASSQDLSRAVPEAFF	TGCGCCAGCAGCCAAGATCTTAGCAGGGCGGTACCTGAAGCTTTCTTT
TRBV7-9	TRBJ1-2	-	many	CASSSTTAHGGGLVRGYTF	TGTGCCAGCAGCTCTACTACAGCTCATGGAGGCGGGTTGGTGAGGGGCTACACCTTC
TRBV6-5	TRBJ2-1	TRBD2	-	CASSFTSGGGGEQFF	TGTGCCAGCAGTTTTACTAGCGGGGGAGGTGGTGAGCAGTTCTTC
TRBV10-2	TRBJ2-5	TRBD2	-	CASSGLAEGQETQYF	TGCGCCAGCAGTGGACTAGCGGAGGGCCAAGAGACCCAGTACTTC
TRBV7-9	TRBJ1-2	-	-	CASSLSGNLEGYTF	TGTGCCAGCAGCCTATCGGGGAATCTGGAAGGCTACACCTTC
TRBV5-1	TRBJ1-1	-	many	CASSLGTADTEAFF	TGCGCCAGCAGCTTGGGGACAGCAGACACTGAAGCTTTCTTT
TRBV12-3/TRBV12-4	TRBJ1-1	TRBD1	many	CASSFGLWRGLNTEAFF	TGTGCCAGCAGTTTTGGTCTCTGGAGGGGGCTAAACACTGAAGCTTTCTTT
TRBV5-1	TRBJ2-5	-	many	CASSPGAGTETQYF	TGCGCCAGCAGCCCGGGGGCAGGAACAGAGACCCAGTACTTC
TRBV5-1	TRBJ2-3	-	many	CASSIDTDTQYF	TGCGCCAGCAGCATTGACACAGATACGCAGTATTTT
TRBV27	TRBJ1-2	-	many	CASSTQGFDGYTF	TGTGCCAGCAGCACACAGGGATTCGACGGCTACACCTTC
TRBV5-1	TRBJ1-1	-	many	CASTPYGGGTEAFF	TGCGCCAGCACCCCTTATGGAGGGGGCACTGAAGCTTTCTTT
TRBV20-1	TRBJ2-5	-	many	CSAVSGGNPQETQYF	TGCAGTGCGGTTAGTGGCGGGAACCCTCAAGAGACCCAGTACTTC